The entry below describes one T cell receptor (beta chain). This clone was seen just once. Its antigen remains unidentified. No qualities accompany the bases; no much larger clone lies one base away. This entry belongs to a study of a mutant IDH1 vaccine in newly diagnosed glioma (dated by TCRdb to about 2021). In terms of the full investigation: Patients received eight vaccinations in weeks 1, 3, 5, 7, 11, 15, 19 and 23, corresponding to visits V03 through V10. In the chemotherapy-containing groups, vaccination started alongside temozolomide cycles, whereas in patients who had radiotherapy alone it started 4-6 weeks after radiotherapy. Of the 32 treated patients, roughly 60% were male and about 40% were female, and the mean age was approximately 40 years. Prior to enrollment, patients had been given standard therapy consisting of radiotherapy alone, temozolomide alone, or radiochemotherapy with temozolomide, with the combination given to most patients. Peripheral blood samples were drawn at six visits, namely V03 (baseline), V05, V07, V10, V12 and V13. Longitudinal TCRB deep sequencing was done for 25 to 30 treated patients, wherever samples were available for exploratory analyses.

Receptor amplification or capture employed the immunoSEQ multiplex PCR assay. Rearranged TCR beta chain sequences were amplified with the hsTCRB Kit following the manufacturer's protocol. Sequencing of TCRB libraries was carried out on an Illumina MiSeq. Regarding the original processing steps: The proprietary platform of the kit vendor was used for demultiplexing, trimming and gene mapping. Entries here come from immuneACCESS through TCRdb and include only in-frame sequences with V and J called. Some clones fail to appear in such tables; in the studies checked, an unresolved V gene covers under half of the shortfall, and the cause of the remainder is unknown. V and J calls and clone size come straight from that table; D and trimming were deduced from the DNA. The sample table records 35,000 to 45,000 clones; 75% to 85% of these occur just once. The ten largest clones represent around an eighth of the sample.

The time point label, as the study defines it: week 5, during vaccination. Each vaccine dose, consisting of 300 ug of a 20-mer mutant IDH1 peptide in Montanide, was administered subcutaneously with topical imiquimod. Donors had newly diagnosed WHO grade 3 or 4 IDH1-mutant astrocytomas with loss of nuclear ATRX. The samples were drawn from NOA16, a multicentre, single-arm, open-label phase I trial in Germany that tested a mutant IDH1 peptide vaccine in humans for the first time. Genomic DNA for TCRB sequencing was extracted from EDTA blood using the DNeasy Blood and Tissue Kit. Here V drops 1 base and J drops 4 bases, and the junction holds 6 bases not matched to any gene. Inclusive of the bounding cysteine and phenylalanine, the CDR3 is 16 residues long. Only the CDR3 DNA stays, 48 bases, in frame from base 1. Based on the germline V gene (reference sequence), the CDR1 and CDR2 sequences are SEHNR and FQNEAQ.

Here is what the overall study found, with its caveats: Pseudoprogression seemed to be unrelated to changes in the top peripheral T cell clonotypes found by TCRB sequencing. Immune responses induced by the vaccine were seen in roughly 92% of patients across multiple MHC alleles. The authors noted that analyses of patient blood samples could not be reproduced because of sample limitations. Selection of PBMC samples for TCRB deep sequencing was based on availability.

The rearrangement joined TRBV7-9 to TRBJ2-1; TRBD2 lines up with 8 middle nucleotides. This TCR came from a man over 45 with glioma. The sample was PBMCs, taken from a glioma patient whose treatment included an IDH1 peptide vaccine. Read as DNA, the sequence is TGTGCCAGCAGCTTAGGTCATAGCGGGGTATACAATGAGCAGTTCTTC. It is translated as CASSLGHSGVYNEQFF.